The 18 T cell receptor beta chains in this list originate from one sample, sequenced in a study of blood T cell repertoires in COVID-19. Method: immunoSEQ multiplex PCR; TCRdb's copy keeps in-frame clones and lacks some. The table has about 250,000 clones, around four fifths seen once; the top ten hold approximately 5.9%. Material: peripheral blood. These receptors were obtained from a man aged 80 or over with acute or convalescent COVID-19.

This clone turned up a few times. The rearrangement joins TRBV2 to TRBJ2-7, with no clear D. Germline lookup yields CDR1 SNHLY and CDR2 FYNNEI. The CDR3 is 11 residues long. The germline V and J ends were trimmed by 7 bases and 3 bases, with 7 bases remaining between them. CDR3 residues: CASKVSYEQYF. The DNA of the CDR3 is TGTGCCAGCAAAGTCAGCTACGAGCAGTACTTC.

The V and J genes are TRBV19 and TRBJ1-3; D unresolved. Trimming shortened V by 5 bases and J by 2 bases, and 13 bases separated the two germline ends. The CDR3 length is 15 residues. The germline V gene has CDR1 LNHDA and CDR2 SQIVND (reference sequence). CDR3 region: CASSVAPSTGNTIYF. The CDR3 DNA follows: TGTGCCAGTAGTGTGGCTCCAAGTACTGGAAACACCATATATTTT.

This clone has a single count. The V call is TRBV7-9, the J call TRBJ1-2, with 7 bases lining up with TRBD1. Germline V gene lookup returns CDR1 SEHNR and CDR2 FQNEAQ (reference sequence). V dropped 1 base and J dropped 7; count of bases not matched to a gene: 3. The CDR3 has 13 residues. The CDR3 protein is CASSLGQGGGYTF. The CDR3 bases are TGTGCCAGCAGCTTAGGACAGGGAGGTGGCTACACCTTC.

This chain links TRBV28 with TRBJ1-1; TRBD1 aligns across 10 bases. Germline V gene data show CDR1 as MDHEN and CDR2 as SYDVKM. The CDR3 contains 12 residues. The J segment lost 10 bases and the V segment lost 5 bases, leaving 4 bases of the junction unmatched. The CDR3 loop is CASSLTGGGAFF. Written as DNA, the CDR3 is TGTGCCAGCAGTCTGACAGGGGGCGGAGCTTTCTTT.

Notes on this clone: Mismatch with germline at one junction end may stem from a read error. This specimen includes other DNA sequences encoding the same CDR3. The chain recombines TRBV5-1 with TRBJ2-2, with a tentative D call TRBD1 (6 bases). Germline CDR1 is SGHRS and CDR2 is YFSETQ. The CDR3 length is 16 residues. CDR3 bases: TGCGCCAGCAGCACAGGGCGGTCGTCGAACACCGGGGAGCTATTTTTT. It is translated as CASSTGRSSNTGELFF.

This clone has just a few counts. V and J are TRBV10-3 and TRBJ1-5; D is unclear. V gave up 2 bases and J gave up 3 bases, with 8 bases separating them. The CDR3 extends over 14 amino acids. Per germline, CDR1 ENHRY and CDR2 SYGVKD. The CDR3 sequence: CAISEGGNNQPQHF. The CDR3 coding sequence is TGTGCCATCAGTGAGGGAGGGAACAATCAGCCCCAGCATTTT.

CDR3 sequence: CASSLRKRGGNVDTQYF. CDR3 in DNA: TGTGCCAGCAGCTTGAGAAAGCGGGGGGGCAATGTGGATACGCAGTATTTT. The J gene is TRBJ2-3, the V gene TRBV5-4; 10 nucleotides align to TRBD2. The junction had 11 bases not matched to a gene; V was cut back by 1 base and J by 6 bases. This CDR3 spans 17 amino acids. Germline loops: CDR1 SGHNT, CDR2 YYREEE (reference sequence).

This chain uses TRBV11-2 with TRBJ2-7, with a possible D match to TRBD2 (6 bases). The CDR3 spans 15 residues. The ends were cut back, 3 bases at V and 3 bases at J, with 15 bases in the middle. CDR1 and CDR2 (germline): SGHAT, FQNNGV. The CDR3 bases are TGTGCCAGCAGCTTGGGGGGACCCGGGGGCTACGAGCAGTACTTC. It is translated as CASSLGGPGGYEQYF. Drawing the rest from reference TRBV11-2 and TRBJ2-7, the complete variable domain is EAGVAQSPRYKIIEKRQSVAFWCNPISGHATLYWYQQILGQGPKLLIQFQNNGVVDDSQLPKDRFSAERLKGVDSTLKIQPAKLEDSAVYLCASSLGGPGGYEQYFGPGTRLTVT.

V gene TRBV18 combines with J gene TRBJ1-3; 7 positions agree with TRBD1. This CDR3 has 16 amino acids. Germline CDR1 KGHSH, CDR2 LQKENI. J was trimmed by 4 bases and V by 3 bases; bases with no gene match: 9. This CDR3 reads CASSPSLTGAGNTIYF. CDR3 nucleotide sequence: TGTGCCAGCTCACCCTCTCTCACAGGGGCCGGAAACACCATATATTTT.

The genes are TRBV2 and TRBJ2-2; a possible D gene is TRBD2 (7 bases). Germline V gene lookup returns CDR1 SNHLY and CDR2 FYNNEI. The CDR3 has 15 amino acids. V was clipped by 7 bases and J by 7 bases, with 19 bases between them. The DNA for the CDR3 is TGTGCCAGCAACGGCGGGGGCCTTATCGGCGGGGAGCTGTTTTTT. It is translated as CASNGGGLIGGELFF.

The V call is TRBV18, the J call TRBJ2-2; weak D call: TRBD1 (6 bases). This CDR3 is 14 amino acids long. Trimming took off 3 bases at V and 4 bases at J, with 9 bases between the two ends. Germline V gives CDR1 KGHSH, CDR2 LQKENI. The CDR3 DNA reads TGTGCCAGCTCACCTGACAGGCGCACCGGGGAGCTGTTTTTT. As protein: CASSPDRRTGELFF. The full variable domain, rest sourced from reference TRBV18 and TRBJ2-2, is NAGVMQNPRHLVRRRGQEARLRCSPMKGHSHVYWYRQLPEEGLKFMVYLQKENIIDESGMPKERFSAEFPKEGPSILRIQQVVRGDSAAYFCASSPDRRTGELFFGEGSRLTVL.

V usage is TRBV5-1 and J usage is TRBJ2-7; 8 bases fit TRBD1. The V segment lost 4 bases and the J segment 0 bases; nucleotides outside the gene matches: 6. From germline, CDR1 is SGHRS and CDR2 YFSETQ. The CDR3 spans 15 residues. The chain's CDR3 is CASSHRDRSSYEQYF. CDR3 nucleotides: TGCGCCAGCAGCCACCGGGACAGGAGCTCCTACGAGCAGTACTTC.

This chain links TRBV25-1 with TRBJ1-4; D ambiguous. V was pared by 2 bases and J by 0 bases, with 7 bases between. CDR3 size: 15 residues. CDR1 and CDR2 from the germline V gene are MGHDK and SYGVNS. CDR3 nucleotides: TGTGCCAGCAGTGAAGCGCGTACAACTAATGAAAAACTGTTTTTT. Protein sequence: CASSEARTTNEKLFF. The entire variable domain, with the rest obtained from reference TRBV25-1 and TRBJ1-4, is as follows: EADIYQTPRYLVIGTGKKITLECSQTMGHDKMYWYQQDPGMELHLIHYSYGVNSTEKGDLSSESTVSRIRTEHFPLTLESARPSHTSQYLCASSEARTTNEKLFFGSGTQLSVL.

The CDR3 region has the DNA TGTGCCAGCAGCCAAGAGGGTAGGGGCACTGAAGCTTTCTTT. Amino acid sequence: CASSQEGRGTEAFF. This chain joins TRBV14 and TRBJ1-1, with a weak D call TRBD1 (5 bases). CDR3 length: 14 amino acids. V dropped 0 bases and J dropped 4 bases, with 9 bases sitting between them. CDR1 and CDR2 (germline): SGHDN, FVKESK.

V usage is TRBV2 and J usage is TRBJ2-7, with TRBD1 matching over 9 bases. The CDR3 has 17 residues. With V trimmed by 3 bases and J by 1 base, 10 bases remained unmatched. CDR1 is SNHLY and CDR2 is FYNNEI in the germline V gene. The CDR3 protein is CASSEPPGQGRSYEQYF. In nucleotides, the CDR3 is TGTGCCAGCAGTGAGCCTCCGGGACAGGGACGTTCCTACGAGCAGTACTTC. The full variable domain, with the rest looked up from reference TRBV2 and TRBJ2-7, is EPEVTQTPSHQVTQMGQEVILRCVPISNHLYFYWYRQILGQKVEFLVSFYNNEISEKSEIFDDQFSVERPDGSNFTLKIRSTKLEDSAMYFCASSEPPGQGRSYEQYFGPGTRLTVT.

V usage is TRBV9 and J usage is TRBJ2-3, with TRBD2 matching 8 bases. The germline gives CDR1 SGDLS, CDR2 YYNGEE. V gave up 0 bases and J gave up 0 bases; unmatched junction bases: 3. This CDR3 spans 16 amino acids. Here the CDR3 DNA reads TGTGCCAGCAGCGTAGTTGCGGGGGGTAGCACAGATACGCAGTATTTT. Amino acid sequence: CASSVVAGGSTDTQYF.

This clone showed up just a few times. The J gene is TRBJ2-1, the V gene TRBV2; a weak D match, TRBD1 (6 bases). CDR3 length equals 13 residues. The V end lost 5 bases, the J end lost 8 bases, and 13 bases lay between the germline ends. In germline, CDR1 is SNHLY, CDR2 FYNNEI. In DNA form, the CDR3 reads TGTGCCAGCAGTACGAGACAGGACGATGAGCAGTTCTTC. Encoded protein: CASSTRQDDEQFF.

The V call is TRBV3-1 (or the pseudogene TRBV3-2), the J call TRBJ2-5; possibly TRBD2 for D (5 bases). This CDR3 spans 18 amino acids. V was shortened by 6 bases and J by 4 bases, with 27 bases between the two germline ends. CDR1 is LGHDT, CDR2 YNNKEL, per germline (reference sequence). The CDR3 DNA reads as TGTGCCAGCAGACACACGATGGGGTATTTAGGGAGTAGAGAGACCCAGTACTTC. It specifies CASRHTMGYLGSRETQYF.